This T cell receptor beta chain was sequenced during a study of tumor-infiltrating lymphocytes in oesophageal squamous cell carcinoma. A single record per CDR3 protein comes from TCRdb applying MiXCR to the PCR reads. The top ten clones hold around 17% of a sample with about 15,000 distinct CDR3 sequences, about 53% of them seen once. This CDR3 contains 13 residues. The ends were cut back, 3 bases at V and 2 bases at J, with 6 bases in the middle. Germline V gene lookup returns CDR1 SNHLY and CDR2 FYNNEI. Ten or more counts support this clonotype. Sequenced material: esophageal tumor tissue. This receptor was identified in a male donor with esophageal squamous cell carcinoma. The chain joins TRBV2 to TRBJ2-3; D unresolved. The DNA of the CDR3 is TGTGCCAGCAGTGATCGAACCACAGATACGCAGTATTTT. Protein product: CASSDRTTDTQYF.